The rows below give T cell receptor beta chains drawn from one sample of a study of CD4 T cells in relation to SARS-CoV-2 and coronaviruses. For these TCRs, the target antigens are not known. The protocol was immunoSEQ multiplex PCR, while the TCRdb copy is restricted to in-frame clones and leaves out a portion. The data show around 16,000 clones, 75% to 85% seen once. Sequencing was done on a sample of CD4+ T cells from PBMCs, cultured in vitro. Source of these receptors: a human donor in good health. The CDR3 runs from the conserved cysteine through the conserved F or W. D genes are given only for firm matches. Only some rows state a clone size, as once, few, many or a class for expanded clones.

J: TRBJ2-7
V: TRBV5-4
size: -
length: 14
D: TRBD2
DNA: TGTGCCAGCAGCCCGGCGGGAGGGAACCACGAGCAGTACTTC
CDR3: CASSPAGGNHEQYF

J: TRBJ2-5
V: TRBV18
size: -
length: 14
D: -
DNA: TGTGCCAGCTCACCCCAGGGGAAAGGAGAGACCCAGTACTTC
CDR3: CASSPQGKGETQYF

J: TRBJ1-4
V: TRBV5-1
size: -
length: 15
D: -
DNA: TGCGCCAGCAGTCTCAGGGGTACAACTAATGAAAAACTGTTTTTT
CDR3: CASSLRGTTNEKLFF

J: TRBJ2-7
V: TRBV30
size: -
length: 13
D: -
DNA: TGTGCCTGGACACAAAAGGGGTCCTACGAGCAGTACTTC
CDR3: CAWTQKGSYEQYF

J: TRBJ2-3
V: TRBV6-5
size: -
length: 11
D: -
DNA: TGTGCCAGCAGGAGGGGTGATACGCAGTATTTT
CDR3: CASRRGDTQYF

J: TRBJ2-1
V: TRBV28
size: -
length: 12
D: -
DNA: TGTGCCAGCAGGACGGACAACAATGAGCAGTTCTTC
CDR3: CASRTDNNEQFF

J: TRBJ2-5
V: TRBV27
size: -
length: 18
D: TRBD2
DNA: TGTGCCAGCAGTTTCTTGGGACTAGCGGGAGGGTTTGGAGAGACCCAGTACTTC
CDR3: CASSFLGLAGGFGETQYF

J: TRBJ1-1
V: TRBV28
size: -
length: 16
D: -
DNA: TGTGCCAGCACTTTATTAGACAGCATTATGAACACTGAAGCTTTCTTT
CDR3: CASTLLDSIMNTEAFF

J: TRBJ2-7
V: TRBV10-1
size: once
length: 12
D: -
DNA: TGCGCCAGCAGTGGAGAAAGCTACGAGCAGTACTTC
CDR3: CASSGESYEQYF

J: TRBJ2-5
V: TRBV10-3
size: few
length: 13
D: -
DNA: TGTGCCATCAGTGAGTCCCCCGGGGAGACCCAGTACTTC
CDR3: CAISESPGETQYF

J: TRBJ2-1
V: TRBV28
size: -
length: 15
D: TRBD2
DNA: TGTGCCAGCAGCACAACCGGGACTAGCGGGAATGAGCAGTTCTTC
CDR3: CASSTTGTSGNEQFF

J: TRBJ1-1
V: TRBV18
size: -
length: 15
D: -
DNA: TGTGCCAGCTCACCCCGCCCCGCAATGAACACTGAAGCTTTCTTT
CDR3: CASSPRPAMNTEAFF

J: TRBJ1-1
V: TRBV24-1
size: few
length: 13
D: TRBD1
DNA: TGTGCCACCAGTCGGACGGGACAGACTGAAGCTTTCTTT
CDR3: CATSRTGQTEAFF

J: TRBJ1-1
V: TRBV7-9
size: -
length: 14
D: -
DNA: TGTGCCAGCCAGGTGGGTCGAGTGAACACTGAAGCTTTCTTT
CDR3: CASQVGRVNTEAFF

J: TRBJ1-1
V: TRBV10-2
size: -
length: 13
D: -
DNA: TGCGCCAGCAGTGAGTCCGGGAACACTGAAGCTTTCTTT
CDR3: CASSESGNTEAFF

J: TRBJ2-1
V: TRBV2
size: -
length: 13
D: TRBD2
DNA: TGTGCCAGCAGCCCCGGGGGGTACAATGAGCAGTTCTTC
CDR3: CASSPGGYNEQFF

J: TRBJ1-5
V: TRBV6-1
size: -
length: 17
D: -
DNA: TGTGCCAGCAGTGTAGTCCCACCAGGACAGTCTATCAGGGGCCAGCATTTT
CDR3: CASSVVPPGQSIRGQHF

J: TRBJ2-3
V: TRBV27
size: -
length: 15
D: -
DNA: TGTGCCAGCAGTTTGCTAGCGAGACTCACAGATACGCAGTATTTT
CDR3: CASSLLARLTDTQYF

J: TRBJ1-1
V: TRBV5-1
size: few
length: 14
D: -
DNA: TGCGCCAGCAGCTTCGGGGGTACGAACACTGAAGCTTTCTTT
CDR3: CASSFGGTNTEAFF

J: TRBJ1-1
V: TRBV18
size: -
length: 16
D: -
DNA: TGTGCCAGCTCCCATAAGGAGCCTAACATGAACACTGAAGCTTTCTTT
CDR3: CASSHKEPNMNTEAFF

J: TRBJ1-6
V: TRBV30
size: -
length: 15
D: -
DNA: TGTGCCTGGACTCTACAGCCTCCCTATAATTCACCCCTCCACTTT
CDR3: CAWTLQPPYNSPLHF

J: TRBJ2-1
V: TRBV7-7
size: once
length: 15
D: -
DNA: TGTGCCAGCAGCTTAACTGGTAGCTCCTACAATGAGCAGTTCTTC
CDR3: CASSLTGSSYNEQFF

J: TRBJ2-5
V: TRBV11-1
size: once
length: 16
D: -
DNA: TGTGCCAGCAGCTTAAGGCCCGGGGTCGGGGGAGAGACCCAGTACTTC
CDR3: CASSLRPGVGGETQYF

J: TRBJ2-1
V: TRBV24-1
size: few
length: 14
D: -
DNA: TGTGCCACCAGTGATTTGACAGGTTACAATGAGCAGTTCTTC
CDR3: CATSDLTGYNEQFF

J: TRBJ2-2
V: TRBV25-1
size: few
length: 16
D: -
DNA: TGTGCCAGCAGTGATCCGGGAGTCGCGACGGCCGGGGAGCTGTTTTTT
CDR3: CASSDPGVATAGELFF

J: TRBJ1-4
V: TRBV30
size: -
length: 17
D: TRBD1
DNA: TGTGCCTGGAGTGGCGGGACAGGGGCGGGAGGGACGGGAAAACTGTTTTTT
CDR3: CAWSGGTGAGGTGKLFF

J: TRBJ1-2
V: TRBV20-1
size: -
length: 14
D: -
DNA: TGCAGTGCTACTGACAGGCTAGCTAACTATGGCTACACCTTC
CDR3: CSATDRLANYGYTF